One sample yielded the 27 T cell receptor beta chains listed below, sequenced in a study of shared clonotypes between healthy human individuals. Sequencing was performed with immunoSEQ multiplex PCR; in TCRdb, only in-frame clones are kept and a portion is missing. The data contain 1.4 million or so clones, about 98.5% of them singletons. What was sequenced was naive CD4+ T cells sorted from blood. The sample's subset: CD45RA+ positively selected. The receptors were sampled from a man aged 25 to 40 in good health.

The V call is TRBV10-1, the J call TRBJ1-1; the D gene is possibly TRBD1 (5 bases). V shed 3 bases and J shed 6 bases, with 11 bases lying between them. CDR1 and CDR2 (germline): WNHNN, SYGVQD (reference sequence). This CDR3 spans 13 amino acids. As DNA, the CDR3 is TGCGCCAGCAGTGACCCCGGGGCTGCTGAAGCTTTCTTT. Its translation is CASSDPGAAEAFF.

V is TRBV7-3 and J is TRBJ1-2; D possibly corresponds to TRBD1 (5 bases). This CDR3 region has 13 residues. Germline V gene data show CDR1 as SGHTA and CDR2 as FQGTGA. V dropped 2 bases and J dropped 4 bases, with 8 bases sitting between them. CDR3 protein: CASSLGGPYGYTF. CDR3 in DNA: TGTGCCAGCAGCTTAGGGGGTCCCTATGGCTACACCTTC.

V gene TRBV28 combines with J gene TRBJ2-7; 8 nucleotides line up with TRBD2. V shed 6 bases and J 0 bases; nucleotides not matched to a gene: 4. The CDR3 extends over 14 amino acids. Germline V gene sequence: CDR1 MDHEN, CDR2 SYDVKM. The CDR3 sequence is CASRISGNSYEQYF. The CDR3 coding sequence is TGTGCCAGCAGGATTAGCGGGAACTCCTACGAGCAGTACTTC. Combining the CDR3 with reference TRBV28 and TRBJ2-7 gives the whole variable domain DVKVTQSSRYLVKRTGEKVFLECVQDMDHENMFWYRQDPGLGLRLIYFSYDVKMKEKGDIPEGYSVSREKKERFSLILESASTNQTSMYLCASRISGNSYEQYFGPGTRLTVT.

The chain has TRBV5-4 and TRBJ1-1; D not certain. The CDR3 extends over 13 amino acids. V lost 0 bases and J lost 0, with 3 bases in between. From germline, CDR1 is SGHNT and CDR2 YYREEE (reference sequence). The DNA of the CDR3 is TGTGCCAGCAGCTTGGTTCTGAACACTGAAGCTTTCTTT. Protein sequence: CASSLVLNTEAFF. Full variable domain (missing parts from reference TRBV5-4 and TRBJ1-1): ETGVTQSPTHLIKTRGQQVTLRCSSQSGHNTVSWYQQALGQGPQFIFQYYREEENGRGNFPPRFSGLQFPNYSSELNVNALELDDSALYLCASSLVLNTEAFFGQGTRLTVV.

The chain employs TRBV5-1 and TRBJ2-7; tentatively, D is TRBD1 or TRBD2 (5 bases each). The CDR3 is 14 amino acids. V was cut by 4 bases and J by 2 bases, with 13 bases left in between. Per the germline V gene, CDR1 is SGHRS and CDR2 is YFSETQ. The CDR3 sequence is CASSLGRETYEQYF. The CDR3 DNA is TGCGCCAGCAGCCTGGGACGGGAAACCTACGAGCAGTACTTC.

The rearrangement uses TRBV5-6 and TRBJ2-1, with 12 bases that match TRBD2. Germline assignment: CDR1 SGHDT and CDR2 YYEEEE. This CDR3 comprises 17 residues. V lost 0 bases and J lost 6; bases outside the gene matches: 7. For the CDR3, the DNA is TGTGCCAGCAGCTTGGAACTCCTAGCGGGAGGGGGCAATGAGCAGTTCTTC. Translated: CASSLELLAGGGNEQFF.

The CDR3 protein is CASSPRAGAAAYEQYF. CDR3 sequence (DNA): TGCGCCAGCAGCCCCAGAGCGGGCGCGGCCGCCTACGAGCAGTACTTC. The rearrangement links TRBV5-1 to TRBJ2-7; D might be TRBD2 (6 bases). Germline lookup yields CDR1 SGHRS and CDR2 YFSETQ. The CDR3 runs 16 residues. Trimming removed 4 bases at V and 2 bases at J, with 19 bases between.

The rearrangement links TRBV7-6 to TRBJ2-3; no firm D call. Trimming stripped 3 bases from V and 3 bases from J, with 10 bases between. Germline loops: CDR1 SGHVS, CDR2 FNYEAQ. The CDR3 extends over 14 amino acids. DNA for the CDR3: TGTGCCAGCAGCTTGGATCCCTGGACAGATACGCAGTATTTT. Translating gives CASSLDPWTDTQYF.

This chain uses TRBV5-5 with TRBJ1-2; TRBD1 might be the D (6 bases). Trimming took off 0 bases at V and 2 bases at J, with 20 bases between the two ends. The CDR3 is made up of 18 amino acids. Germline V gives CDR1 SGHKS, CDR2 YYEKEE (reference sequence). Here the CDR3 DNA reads TGTGCCAGCAGCTTGGGGAGAGCTTTTACAGGGATCAACTATGGCTACACCTTC. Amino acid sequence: CASSLGRAFTGINYGYTF.

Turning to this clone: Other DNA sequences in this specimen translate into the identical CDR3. CDR3 coding DNA: TGTGCCAGCTCACCGACTAGCACAGATACGCAGTATTTT. It is translated as CASSPTSTDTQYF. The chain links TRBV18 to TRBJ2-3; D remains ambiguous. This CDR3 is built from 13 residues. V was clipped by 3 bases and J by 0 bases, with 4 bases between them. Germline lookup yields CDR1 KGHSH and CDR2 LQKENI.

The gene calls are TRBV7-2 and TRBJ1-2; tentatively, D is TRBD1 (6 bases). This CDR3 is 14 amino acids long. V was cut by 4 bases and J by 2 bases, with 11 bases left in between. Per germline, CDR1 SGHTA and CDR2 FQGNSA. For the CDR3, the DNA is TGTGCCAGCAGCTCAAGGACAGAAAACTATGGCTACACCTTC. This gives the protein CASSSRTENYGYTF. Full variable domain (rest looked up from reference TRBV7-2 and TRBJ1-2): GAGVSQSPSNKVTEKGKDVELRCDPISGHTALYWYRQSLGQGLEFLIYFQGNSAPDKSGLPSDRFSAERTGGSVSTLTIQRTQQEDSAVYLCASSSRTENYGYTFGSGTRLTVV.

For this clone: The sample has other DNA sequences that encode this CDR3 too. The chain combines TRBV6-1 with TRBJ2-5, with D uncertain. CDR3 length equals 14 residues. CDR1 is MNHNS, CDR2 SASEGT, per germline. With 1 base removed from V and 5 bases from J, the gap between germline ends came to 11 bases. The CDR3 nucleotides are TGTGCCAGCAGTGAAGGGACCGGAGTGGAGACCCAGTACTTC. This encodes CASSEGTGVETQYF.

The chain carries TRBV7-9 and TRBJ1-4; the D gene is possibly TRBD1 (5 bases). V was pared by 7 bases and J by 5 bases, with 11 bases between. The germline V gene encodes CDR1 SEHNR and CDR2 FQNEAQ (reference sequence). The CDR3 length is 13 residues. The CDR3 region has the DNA TGTGCCAGCACGGGGCTGGGGAATGAAAAACTGTTTTTT. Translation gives CASTGLGNEKLFF.

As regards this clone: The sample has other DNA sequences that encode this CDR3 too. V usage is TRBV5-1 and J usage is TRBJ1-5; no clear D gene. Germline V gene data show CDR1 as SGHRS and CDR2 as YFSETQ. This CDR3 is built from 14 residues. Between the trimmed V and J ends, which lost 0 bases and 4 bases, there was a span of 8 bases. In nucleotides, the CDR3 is TGCGCCAGCAGCTTGGTGGGTGGGAATCAGCCCCAGCATTTT. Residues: CASSLVGGNQPQHF. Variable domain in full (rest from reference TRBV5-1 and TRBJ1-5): KAGVTQTPRYLIKTRGQQVTLSCSPISGHRSVSWYQQTPGQGLQFLFEYFSETQRNKGNFPGRFSGRQFSNSRSEMNVSTLELGDSALYLCASSLVGGNQPQHFGDGTRLSIL.

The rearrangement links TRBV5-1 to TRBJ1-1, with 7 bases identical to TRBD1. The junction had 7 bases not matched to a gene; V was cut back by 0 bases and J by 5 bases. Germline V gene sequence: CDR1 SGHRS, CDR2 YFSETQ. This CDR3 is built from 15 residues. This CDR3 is CASSLAAGGKTEAFF. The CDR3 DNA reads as TGCGCCAGCAGCTTGGCCGCAGGGGGGAAAACTGAAGCTTTCTTT.

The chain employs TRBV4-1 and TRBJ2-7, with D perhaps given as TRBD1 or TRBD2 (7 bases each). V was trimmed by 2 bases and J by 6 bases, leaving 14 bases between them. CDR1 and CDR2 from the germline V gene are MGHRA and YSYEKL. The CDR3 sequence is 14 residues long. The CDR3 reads CASSQSGGGREQYF. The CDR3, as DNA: TGCGCCAGCAGCCAATCAGGGGGGGGGCGCGAGCAGTACTTC.

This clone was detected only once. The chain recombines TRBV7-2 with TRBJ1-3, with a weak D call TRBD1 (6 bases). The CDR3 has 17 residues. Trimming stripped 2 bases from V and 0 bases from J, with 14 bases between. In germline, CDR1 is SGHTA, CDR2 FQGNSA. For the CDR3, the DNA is TGTGCCAGCAGCTTAATTTTAGGGGGGAGCTCTGGAAACACCATATATTTT. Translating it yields CASSLILGGSSGNTIYF.

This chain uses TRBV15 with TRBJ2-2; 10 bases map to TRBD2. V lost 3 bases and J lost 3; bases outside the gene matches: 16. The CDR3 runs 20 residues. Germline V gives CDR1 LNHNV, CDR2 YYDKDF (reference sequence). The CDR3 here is CATSSPRRASGSLDTGELFF. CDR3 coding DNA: TGTGCCACCAGCAGCCCTCGGAGGGCTAGCGGGAGTCTGGACACCGGGGAGCTGTTTTTT.

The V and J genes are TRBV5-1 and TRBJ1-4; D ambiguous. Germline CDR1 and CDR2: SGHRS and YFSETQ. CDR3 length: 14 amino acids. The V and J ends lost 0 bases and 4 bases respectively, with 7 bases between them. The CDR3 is CASSLGQFNEKLFF. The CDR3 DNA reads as TGCGCCAGCAGCTTGGGGCAGTTTAATGAAAAACTGTTTTTT.

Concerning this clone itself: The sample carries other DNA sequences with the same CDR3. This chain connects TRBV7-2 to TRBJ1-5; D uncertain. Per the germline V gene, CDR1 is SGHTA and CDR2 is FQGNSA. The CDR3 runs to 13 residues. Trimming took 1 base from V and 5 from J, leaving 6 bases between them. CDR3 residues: CASSLGRDQPQHF. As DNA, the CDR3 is TGTGCCAGCAGCTTAGGAAGAGATCAGCCCCAGCATTTT. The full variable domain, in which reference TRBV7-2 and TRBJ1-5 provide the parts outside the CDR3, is GAGVSQSPSNKVTEKGKDVELRCDPISGHTALYWYRQSLGQGLEFLIYFQGNSAPDKSGLPSDRFSAERTGGSVSTLTIQRTQQEDSAVYLCASSLGRDQPQHFGDGTRLSIL.

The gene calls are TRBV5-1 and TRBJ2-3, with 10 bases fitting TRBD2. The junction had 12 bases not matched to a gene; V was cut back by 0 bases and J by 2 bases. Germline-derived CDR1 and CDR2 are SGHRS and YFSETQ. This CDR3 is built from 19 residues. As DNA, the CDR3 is TGCGCCAGCAGCTTGGTGTCTAGCGGGAGTGATTGGGTCACAGATACGCAGTATTTT. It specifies CASSLVSSGSDWVTDTQYF.

The CDR3 DNA follows: TGTGCCAGCAGTGGGCAGCTTATTAACACTGAAGCTTTCTTT. It codes for CASSGQLINTEAFF. The gene calls are TRBV2 and TRBJ1-1; D gene unclear. The germline V and J ends were trimmed by 4 bases and 2 bases, with 11 bases remaining between them. There are 14 residues in the CDR3. Germline CDR1 and CDR2: SNHLY and FYNNEI.

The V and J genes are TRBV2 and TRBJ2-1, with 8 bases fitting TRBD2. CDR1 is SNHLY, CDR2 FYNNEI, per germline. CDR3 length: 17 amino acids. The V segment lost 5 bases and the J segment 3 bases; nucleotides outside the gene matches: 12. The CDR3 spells CASSPTPLAGGYNEQFF. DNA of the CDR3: TGTGCCAGCAGTCCCACTCCGCTAGCGGGTGGCTACAATGAGCAGTTCTTC.

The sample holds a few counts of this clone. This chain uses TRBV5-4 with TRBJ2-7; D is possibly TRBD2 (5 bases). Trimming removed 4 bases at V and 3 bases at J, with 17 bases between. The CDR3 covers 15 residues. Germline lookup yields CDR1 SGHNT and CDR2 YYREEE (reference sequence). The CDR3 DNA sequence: TGTGCCAGCAGCAGTACCGTAGCGACCTTCTACGAGCAGTACTTC. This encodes CASSSTVATFYEQYF.

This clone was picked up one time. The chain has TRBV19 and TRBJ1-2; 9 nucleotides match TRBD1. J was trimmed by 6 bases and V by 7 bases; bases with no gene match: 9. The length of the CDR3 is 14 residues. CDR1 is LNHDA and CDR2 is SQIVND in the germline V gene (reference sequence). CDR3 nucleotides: TGTGCCAGTAAGATACAGGGGGCAGTAGATGGCTACACCTTC. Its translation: CASKIQGAVDGYTF.

As DNA, the CDR3 is TGTGCCAGCAGCCCCGCTATACCGAACACTGAAGCTTTCTTT. Translation gives CASSPAIPNTEAFF. The chain combines TRBV5-4 with TRBJ1-1; D is uncertain. Germline values: CDR1 SGHNT, CDR2 YYREEE (reference sequence). This CDR3 is 14 amino acids long. V lost 4 bases and J lost 1, with 11 bases in between.

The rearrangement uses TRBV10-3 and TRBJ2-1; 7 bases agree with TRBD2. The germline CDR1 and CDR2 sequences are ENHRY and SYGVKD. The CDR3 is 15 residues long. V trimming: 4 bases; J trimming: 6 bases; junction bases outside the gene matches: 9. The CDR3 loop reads CAISARTSNGNEQFF. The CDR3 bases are TGTGCCATCAGTGCGAGGACTAGTAACGGCAATGAGCAGTTCTTC.